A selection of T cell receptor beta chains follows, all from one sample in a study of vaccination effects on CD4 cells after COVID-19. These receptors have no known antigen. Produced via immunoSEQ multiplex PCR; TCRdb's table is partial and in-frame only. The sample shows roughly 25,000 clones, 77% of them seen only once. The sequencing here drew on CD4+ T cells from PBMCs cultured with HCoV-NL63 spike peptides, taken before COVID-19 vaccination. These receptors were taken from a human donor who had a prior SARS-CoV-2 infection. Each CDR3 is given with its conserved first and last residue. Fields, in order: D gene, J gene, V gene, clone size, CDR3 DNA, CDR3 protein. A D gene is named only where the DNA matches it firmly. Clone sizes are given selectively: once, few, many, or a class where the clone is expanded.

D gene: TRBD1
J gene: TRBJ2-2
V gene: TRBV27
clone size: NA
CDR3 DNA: TGTGCCAGCAGCAGGGGGCCGAACACCGGGGAGCTGTTTTTT
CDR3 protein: CASSRGPNTGELFF

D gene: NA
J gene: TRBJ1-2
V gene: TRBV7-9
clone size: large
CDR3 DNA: TGTGCCAGCAGCTTAGCATCCGGGAACTATGGCTACACCTTC
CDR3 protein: CASSLASGNYGYTF

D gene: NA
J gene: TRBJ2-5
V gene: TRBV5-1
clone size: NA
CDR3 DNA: TGCGCCAGCAGCCCCAGGGGTGGGGCCCAGTACTTC
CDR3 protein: CASSPRGGAQYF

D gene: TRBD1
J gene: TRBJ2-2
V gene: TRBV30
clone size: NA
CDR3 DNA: TGTGCCTGGAGTATAGGGGGCGGAGCCACCGGGGAGCTGTTTTTT
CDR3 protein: CAWSIGGGATGELFF

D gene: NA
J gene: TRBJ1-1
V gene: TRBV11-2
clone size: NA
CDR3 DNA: TGTGCCAGCAGCAGCGACAAGTGGTACACTGAAGCTTTCTTT
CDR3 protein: CASSSDKWYTEAFF

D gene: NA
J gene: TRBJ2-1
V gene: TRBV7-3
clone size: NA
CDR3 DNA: TGTGCCAGCAGCCTAAGTAGCCGGGCTAACAATGAGCAGTTCTTC
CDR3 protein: CASSLSSRANNEQFF

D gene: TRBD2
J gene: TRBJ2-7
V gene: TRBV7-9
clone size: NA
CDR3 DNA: TGTGCCAGCAGCTTAGGAGGCGGGAGGGCAGTTCGCGAGCAGTACTTC
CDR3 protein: CASSLGGGRAVREQYF

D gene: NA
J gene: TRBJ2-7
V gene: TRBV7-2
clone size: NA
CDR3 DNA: TGTGCCAGCAGCTTAGACGGTGCACGATCCTACGAGCAGTACTTC
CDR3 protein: CASSLDGARSYEQYF

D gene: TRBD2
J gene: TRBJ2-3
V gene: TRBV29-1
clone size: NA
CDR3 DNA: TGCAGCGTTGGGCTAGCGGGCCCCACAGATACGCAGTATTTT
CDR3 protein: CSVGLAGPTDTQYF

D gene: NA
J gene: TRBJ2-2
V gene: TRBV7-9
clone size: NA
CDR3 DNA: TGTGCCAGCAGCCAAGACTTACATGCGGCCAACACCGGGGAGCTGTTTTTT
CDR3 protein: CASSQDLHAANTGELFF

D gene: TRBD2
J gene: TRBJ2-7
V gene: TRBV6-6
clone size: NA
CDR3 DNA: TGTGCCAGCAGTACCACTGCGGGGGGGGTCTACGAGCAGTACTTC
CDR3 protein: CASSTTAGGVYEQYF

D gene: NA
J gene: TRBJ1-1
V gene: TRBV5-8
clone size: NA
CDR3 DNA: TGTGCCAGCAGCTCCTCAAAAAGGGGTGTGGTGCCTGAAGCTTTCTTT
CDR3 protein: CASSSSKRGVVPEAFF

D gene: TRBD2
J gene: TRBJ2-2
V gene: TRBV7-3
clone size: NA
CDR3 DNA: TGTGCCAGCAGCTTAATAGCGGGGGGGCCCGCCACCGGGGAGCTGTTTTTT
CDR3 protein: CASSLIAGGPATGELFF

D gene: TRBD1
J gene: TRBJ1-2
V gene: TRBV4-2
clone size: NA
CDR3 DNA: TGTGCCAGCAGCCAAGTCATACAGGGGGCTGTTGGCTACACCTTC
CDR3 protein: CASSQVIQGAVGYTF

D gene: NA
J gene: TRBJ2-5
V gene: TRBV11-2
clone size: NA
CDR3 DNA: TGTGCCAGCAGCTTAGTCAGAGAGACCCAGTACTTC
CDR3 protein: CASSLVRETQYF

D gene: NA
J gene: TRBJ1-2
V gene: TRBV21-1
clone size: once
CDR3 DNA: NA
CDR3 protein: CASSNVGTGNYGYTF

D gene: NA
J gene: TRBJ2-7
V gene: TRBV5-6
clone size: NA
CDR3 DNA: TGTGCCAGCAGCCCGTGGGGACGGACAAACCTTTACGAGCAGTACTTC
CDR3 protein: CASSPWGRTNLYEQYF

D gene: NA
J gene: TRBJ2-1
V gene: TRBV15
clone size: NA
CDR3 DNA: TGTGCCACCAGCAGAGATCCCTTTCTTAGCCGGTTCTTC
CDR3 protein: CATSRDPFLSRFF

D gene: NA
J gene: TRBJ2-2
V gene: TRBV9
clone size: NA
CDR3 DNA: TGTGCCAGCAGCGTAGGGGGCGGGGGCGTCGGGGAGCTGTTTTTT
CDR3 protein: CASSVGGGGVGELFF

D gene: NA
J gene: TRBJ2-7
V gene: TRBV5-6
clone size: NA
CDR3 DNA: TGTGCCAGCAGCCCTCTGGGGCTCGAGCAGTACTTC
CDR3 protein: CASSPLGLEQYF

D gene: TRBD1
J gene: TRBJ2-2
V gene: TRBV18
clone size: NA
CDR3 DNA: TGTGCCAGCTCAAGGCCGGGACAGGGGGCTACCGGGGAGCTGTTTTTT
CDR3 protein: CASSRPGQGATGELFF

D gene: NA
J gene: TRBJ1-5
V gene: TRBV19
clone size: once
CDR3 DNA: TGTGCCAGTAGTATAGCAGGCCCCGGGGGCAATCAGCCCCAGCATTTT
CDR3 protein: CASSIAGPGGNQPQHF

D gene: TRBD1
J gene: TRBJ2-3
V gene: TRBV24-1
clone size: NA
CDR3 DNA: TGTGCCACCAGTGACACAGGGGGCGCCGGGGATACGCAGTATTTT
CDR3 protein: CATSDTGGAGDTQYF

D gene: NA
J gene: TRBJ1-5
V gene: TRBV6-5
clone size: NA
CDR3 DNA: TGTGCCAGCAGGAGTCCCCATAGCAATCAGCCCCAGCATTTT
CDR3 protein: CASRSPHSNQPQHF

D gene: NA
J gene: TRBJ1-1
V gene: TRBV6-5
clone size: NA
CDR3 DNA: TGTGCCAGCAGTTACGGGGACGAGGCTGAAGCTTTCTTT
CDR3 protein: CASSYGDEAEAFF

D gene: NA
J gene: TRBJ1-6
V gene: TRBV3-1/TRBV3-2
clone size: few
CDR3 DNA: TGTGCCAGCAGCCCGGACGGGTTTTATAATTCACCCCTCCACTTT
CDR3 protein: CASSPDGFYNSPLHF

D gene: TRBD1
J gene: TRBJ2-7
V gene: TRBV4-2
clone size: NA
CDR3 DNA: TGTGCCAGCAGCCGGGTCCCGGGACAGGGGGGAAGCGAGCAGTACTTC
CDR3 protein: CASSRVPGQGGSEQYF

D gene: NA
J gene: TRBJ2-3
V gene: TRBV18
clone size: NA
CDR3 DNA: TGTGCCAGCTCACTCTCGCGTCAAGATACGCAGTATTTT
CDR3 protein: CASSLSRQDTQYF

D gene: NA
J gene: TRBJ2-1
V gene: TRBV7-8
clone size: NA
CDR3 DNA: TGTGCCAGCAGCACACCTATACTAGTGTTAGTAAGTGAGCAGTTCTTC
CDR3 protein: CASSTPILVLVSEQFF

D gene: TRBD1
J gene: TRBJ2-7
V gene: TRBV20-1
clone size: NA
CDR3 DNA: TGCAGTGCTTCGACAGGGTCCGAGCAGTACTTC
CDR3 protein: CSASTGSEQYF

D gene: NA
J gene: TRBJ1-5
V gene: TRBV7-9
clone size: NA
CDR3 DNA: TGTGCCAGCAGCCCAGTGGGGGGTAGCAATCAGCCCCAGCATTTT
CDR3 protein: CASSPVGGSNQPQHF

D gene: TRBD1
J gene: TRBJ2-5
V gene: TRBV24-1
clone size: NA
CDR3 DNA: TGTGCCACCAGTGATCCACAGGGGGAGACCCAGTACTTC
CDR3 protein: CATSDPQGETQYF

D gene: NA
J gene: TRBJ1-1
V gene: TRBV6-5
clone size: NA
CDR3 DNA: TGTGCCAGCAGGAACAGGGCTGACGGCACTGAAGCTTTCTTT
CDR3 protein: CASRNRADGTEAFF

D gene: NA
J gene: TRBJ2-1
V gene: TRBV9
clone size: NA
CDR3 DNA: TGTGCCAGCAGCGTAGATTCCGGAACTTACGAATACAATGAGCAGTTCTTC
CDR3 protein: CASSVDSGTYEYNEQFF

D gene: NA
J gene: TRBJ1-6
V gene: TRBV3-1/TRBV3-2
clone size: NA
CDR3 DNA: TGTGCCAGCAGCCATTACGGGCTATCTGGGTTTAATTCACCCCTCCACTTT
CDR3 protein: CASSHYGLSGFNSPLHF

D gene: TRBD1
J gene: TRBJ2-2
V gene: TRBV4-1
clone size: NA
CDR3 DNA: TGCGCCAGCAGCCGGGGACAGGGGACCACCGGGGAGCTGTTTTTT
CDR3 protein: CASSRGQGTTGELFF

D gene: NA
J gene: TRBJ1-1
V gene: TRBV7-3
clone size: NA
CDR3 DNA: TGTGCCAGCAGCTTAGGTCATACCACTGAAGCTTTCTTT
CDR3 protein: CASSLGHTTEAFF

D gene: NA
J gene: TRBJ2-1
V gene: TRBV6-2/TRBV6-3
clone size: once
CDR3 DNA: TGTGCCAGCAGCAGCACAGGCTACAATGAGCAGTTCTTC
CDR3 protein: CASSSTGYNEQFF

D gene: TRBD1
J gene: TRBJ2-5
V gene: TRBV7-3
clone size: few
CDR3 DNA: TGTGCCAGCAGCCTTTCAGGGGGTCACACCCAGTACTTC
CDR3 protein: CASSLSGGHTQYF

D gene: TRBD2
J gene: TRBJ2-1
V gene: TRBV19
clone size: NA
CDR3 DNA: TGTGCCAGTAGTATAGGGACTAGCGGGAGTAGTGAGCAGTTCTTC
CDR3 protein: CASSIGTSGSSEQFF

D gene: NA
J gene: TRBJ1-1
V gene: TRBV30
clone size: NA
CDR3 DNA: TGTGCCTGGATTGGGCAGGCTGCTGAAGCTTTCTTT
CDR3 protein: CAWIGQAAEAFF

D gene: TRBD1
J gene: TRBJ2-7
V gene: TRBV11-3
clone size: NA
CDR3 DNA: TGTGCCAGCAGCTCCGGTGGGACAGCCGTCCGCGAGCAGTACTTC
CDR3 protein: CASSSGGTAVREQYF

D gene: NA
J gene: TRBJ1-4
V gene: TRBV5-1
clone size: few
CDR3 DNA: TGCGCCAGCAGCTTGAGCGCCCTACTGGGGGAAAAACTGTTTTTT
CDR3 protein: CASSLSALLGEKLFF

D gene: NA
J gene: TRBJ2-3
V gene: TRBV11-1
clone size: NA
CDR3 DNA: TGTGCCAGCAGCTGGGGAAAGAGCACAGATACGCAGTATTTT
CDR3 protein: CASSWGKSTDTQYF

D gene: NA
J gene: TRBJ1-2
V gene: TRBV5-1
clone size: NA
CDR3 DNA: TGCGCCAGCAGCTTGCGTGCGGTGTCGGACTATGGCTACACCTTC
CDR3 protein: CASSLRAVSDYGYTF

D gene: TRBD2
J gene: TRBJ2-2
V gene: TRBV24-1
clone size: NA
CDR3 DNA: TGTGCCACTCACGCTAGCGGGAGTGCGGGAGCCGGGGAGCTGTTTTTT
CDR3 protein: CATHASGSAGAGELFF

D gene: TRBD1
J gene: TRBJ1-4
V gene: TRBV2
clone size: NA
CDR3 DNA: TGTGCCAGCAGGGGGGGACAGGGAGTAGCGGATGAAAAACTGTTTTTT
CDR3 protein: CASRGGQGVADEKLFF

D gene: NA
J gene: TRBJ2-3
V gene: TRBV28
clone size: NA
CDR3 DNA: TGTGCCAGCAGTCTTCGGGGGTTCACAGATACGCAGTATTTT
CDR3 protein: CASSLRGFTDTQYF

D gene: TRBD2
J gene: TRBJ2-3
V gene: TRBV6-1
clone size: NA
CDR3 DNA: TGTGCCAGCAGTGAAGGGAGGACTAGCGGGGGCACAGATACGCAGTATTTT
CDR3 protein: CASSEGRTSGGTDTQYF

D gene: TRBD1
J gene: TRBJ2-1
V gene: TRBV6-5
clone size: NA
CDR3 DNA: TGTGCCAGCAGCTCCCCCGACAGGGTCTACAATGAGCAGTTCTTC
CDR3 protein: CASSSPDRVYNEQFF

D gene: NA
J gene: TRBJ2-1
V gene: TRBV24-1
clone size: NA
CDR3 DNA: TGTGCCACCAGCGGGAAGGTCTATGAGCAGTTCTTC
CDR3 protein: CATSGKVYEQFF

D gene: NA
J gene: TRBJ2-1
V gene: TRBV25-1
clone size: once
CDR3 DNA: TGTGCCAGCAGTGAAATGTGGACAATCAATGAGCAGTTCTTC
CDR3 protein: CASSEMWTINEQFF

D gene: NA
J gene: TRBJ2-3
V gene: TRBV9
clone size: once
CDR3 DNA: TGTGCCAGCAGCGTAGGGCCAAACACAGATACGCAGTATTTT
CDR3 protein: CASSVGPNTDTQYF

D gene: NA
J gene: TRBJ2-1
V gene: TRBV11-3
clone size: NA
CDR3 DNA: TGTGCCAGCAGCTTAGGAGAAAGTATATACAATGAGCAGTTCTTC
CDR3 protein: CASSLGESIYNEQFF